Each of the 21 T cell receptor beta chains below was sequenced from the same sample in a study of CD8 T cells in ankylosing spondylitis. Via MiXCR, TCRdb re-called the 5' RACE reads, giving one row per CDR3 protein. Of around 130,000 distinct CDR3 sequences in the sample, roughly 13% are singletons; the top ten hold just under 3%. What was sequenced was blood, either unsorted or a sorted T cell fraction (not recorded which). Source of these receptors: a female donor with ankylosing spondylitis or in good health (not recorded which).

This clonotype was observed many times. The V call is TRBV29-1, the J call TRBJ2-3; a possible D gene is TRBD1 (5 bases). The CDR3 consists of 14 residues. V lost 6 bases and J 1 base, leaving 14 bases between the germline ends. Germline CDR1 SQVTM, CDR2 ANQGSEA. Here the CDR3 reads CSVQGIQGTDTQYF. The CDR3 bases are TGCAGCGTCCAGGGTATTCAAGGCACAGATACGCAGTATTTT.

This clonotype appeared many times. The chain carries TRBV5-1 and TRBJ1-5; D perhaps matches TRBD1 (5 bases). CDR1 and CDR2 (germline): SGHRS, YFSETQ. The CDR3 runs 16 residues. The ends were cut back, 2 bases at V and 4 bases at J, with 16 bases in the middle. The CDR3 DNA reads TGCGCCAGCAGCTTAGGGCTCGACGGGGGGAATCAGCCCCAGCATTTT. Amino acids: CASSLGLDGGNQPQHF.

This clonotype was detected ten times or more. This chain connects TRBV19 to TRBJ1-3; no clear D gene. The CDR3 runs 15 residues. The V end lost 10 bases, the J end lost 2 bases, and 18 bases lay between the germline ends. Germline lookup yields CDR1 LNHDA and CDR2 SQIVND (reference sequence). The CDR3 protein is CATHPGGKPGNTIYF. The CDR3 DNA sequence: TGTGCCACCCACCCCGGAGGTAAACCTGGAAACACCATATATTTT.

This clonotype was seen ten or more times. The DNA of the CDR3 is TGTGCCAGCAGCGGGTGGGACAGGGGCTCTGGAAACACCATATATTTT. Its protein product is CASSGWDRGSGNTIYF. This chain connects TRBV7-2 to TRBJ1-3, with 10 bases lining up with TRBD1. CDR3 length equals 16 residues. Germline-derived CDR1 and CDR2 are SGHTA and FQGNSA. The V segment lost 5 bases and the J segment 0 bases; nucleotides outside the gene matches: 4.

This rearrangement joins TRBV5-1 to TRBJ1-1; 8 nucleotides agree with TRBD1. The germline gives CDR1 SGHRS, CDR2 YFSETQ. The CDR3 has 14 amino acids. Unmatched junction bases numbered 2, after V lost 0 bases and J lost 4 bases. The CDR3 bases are TGCGCCAGCAGCTTGGGGCAGGGGGCCACTGAAGCTTTCTTT. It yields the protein CASSLGQGATEAFF.

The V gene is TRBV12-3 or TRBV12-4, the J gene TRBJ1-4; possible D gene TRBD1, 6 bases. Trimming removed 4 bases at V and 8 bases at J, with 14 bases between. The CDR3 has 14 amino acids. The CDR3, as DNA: TGTGCCAGCAGTTCTGGTAGGGGGGGCGAAAAACTGTTTTTT. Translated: CASSSGRGGEKLFF.

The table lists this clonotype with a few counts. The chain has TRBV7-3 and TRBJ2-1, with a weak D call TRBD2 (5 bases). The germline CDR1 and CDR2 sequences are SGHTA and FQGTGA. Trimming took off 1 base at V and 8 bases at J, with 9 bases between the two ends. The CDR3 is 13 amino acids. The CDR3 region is CASSLNEGYEQFF. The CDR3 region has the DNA TGTGCCAGCAGCTTAAATGAGGGCTATGAGCAGTTCTTC.

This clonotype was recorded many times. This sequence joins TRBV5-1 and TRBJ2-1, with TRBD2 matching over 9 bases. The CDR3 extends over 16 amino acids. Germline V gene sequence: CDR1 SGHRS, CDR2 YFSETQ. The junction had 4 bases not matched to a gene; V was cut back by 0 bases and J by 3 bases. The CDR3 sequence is CASSLGGGADYNEQFF. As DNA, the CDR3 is TGCGCCAGCAGCTTGGGCGGGGGGGCCGACTACAATGAGCAGTTCTTC.

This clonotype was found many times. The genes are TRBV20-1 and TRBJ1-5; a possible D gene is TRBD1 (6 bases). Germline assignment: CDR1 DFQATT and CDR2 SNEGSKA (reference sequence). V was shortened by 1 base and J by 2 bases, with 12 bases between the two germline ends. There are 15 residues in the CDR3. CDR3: CSARGGATGNQPQHF. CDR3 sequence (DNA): TGCAGTGCTAGAGGGGGGGCAACGGGCAATCAGCCCCAGCATTTT.

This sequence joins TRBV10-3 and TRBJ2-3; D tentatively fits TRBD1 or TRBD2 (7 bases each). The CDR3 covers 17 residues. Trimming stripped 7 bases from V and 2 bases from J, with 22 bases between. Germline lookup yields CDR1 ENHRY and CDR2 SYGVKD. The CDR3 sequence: CAINQGGYSTHTDTQYF. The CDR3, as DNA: TGTGCCATCAACCAGGGGGGGTATAGCACACACACAGATACGCAGTATTTT.

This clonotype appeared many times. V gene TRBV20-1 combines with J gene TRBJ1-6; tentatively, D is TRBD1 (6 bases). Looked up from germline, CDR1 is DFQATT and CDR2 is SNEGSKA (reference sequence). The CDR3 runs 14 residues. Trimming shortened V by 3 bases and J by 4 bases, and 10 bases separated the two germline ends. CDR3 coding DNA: TGCAGTGCTAGCCTCACAGGGTATAATTCACCCCTCCACTTT. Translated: CSASLTGYNSPLHF.

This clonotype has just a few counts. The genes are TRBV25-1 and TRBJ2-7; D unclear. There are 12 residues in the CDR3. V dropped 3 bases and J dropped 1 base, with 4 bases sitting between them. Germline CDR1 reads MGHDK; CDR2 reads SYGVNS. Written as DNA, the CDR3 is TGTGCCAGCAGTGATCATTCCTACGAGCAGTACTTC. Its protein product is CASSDHSYEQYF.

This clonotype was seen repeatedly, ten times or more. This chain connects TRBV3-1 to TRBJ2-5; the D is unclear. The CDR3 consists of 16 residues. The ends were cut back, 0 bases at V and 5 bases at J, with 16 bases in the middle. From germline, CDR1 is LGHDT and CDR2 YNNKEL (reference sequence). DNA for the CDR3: TGTGCCAGCAGCCAAGATTTTCTGGACGGCGGCGAGACCCAGTACTTC. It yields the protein CASSQDFLDGGETQYF.

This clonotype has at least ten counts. Here the CDR3 DNA reads TGTGCCAGCAGAAGAATTCTGAACACCGGGGAGCTGTTTTTT. Its protein product is CASRRILNTGELFF. The chain has TRBV2 and TRBJ2-2; D is ambiguous. The CDR3 is made up of 14 amino acids. Trimming cost V 6 bases and J 1 base, with 9 bases left between them. Germline V gives CDR1 SNHLY, CDR2 FYNNEI.

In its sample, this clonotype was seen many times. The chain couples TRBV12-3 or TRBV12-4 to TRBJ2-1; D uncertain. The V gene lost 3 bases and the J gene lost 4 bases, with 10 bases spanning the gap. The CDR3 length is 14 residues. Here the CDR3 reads CASSLHSQYNEQFF. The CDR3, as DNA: TGTGCCAGCAGTTTGCACAGCCAATACAATGAGCAGTTCTTC.

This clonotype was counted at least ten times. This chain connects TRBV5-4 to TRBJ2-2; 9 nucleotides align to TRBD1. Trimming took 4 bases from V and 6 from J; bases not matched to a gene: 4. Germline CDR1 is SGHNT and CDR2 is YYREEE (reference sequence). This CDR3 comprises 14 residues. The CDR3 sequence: CASSGTGYAGELFF. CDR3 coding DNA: TGTGCCAGCAGCGGGACAGGGTATGCCGGGGAGCTGTTTTTT. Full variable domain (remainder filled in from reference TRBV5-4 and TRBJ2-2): ETGVTQSPTHLIKTRGQQVTLRCSSQSGHNTVSWYQQALGQGPQFIFQYYREEENGRGNFPPRFSGLQFPNYSSELNVNALELDDSALYLCASSGTGYAGELFFGEGSRLTVL.

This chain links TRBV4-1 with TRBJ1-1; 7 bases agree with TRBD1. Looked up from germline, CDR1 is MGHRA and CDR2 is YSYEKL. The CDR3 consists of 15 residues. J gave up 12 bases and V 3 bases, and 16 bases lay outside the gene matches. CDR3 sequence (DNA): TGCGCCAGCAGCCACCTTTTTCAGGACAGGTCTGTAACTTTCTTT. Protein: CASSHLFQDRSVTFF.

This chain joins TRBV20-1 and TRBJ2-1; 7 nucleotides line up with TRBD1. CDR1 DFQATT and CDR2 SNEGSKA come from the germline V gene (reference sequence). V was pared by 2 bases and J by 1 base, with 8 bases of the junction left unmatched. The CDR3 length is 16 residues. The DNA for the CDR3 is TGCAGTGCTAGACACCGACAGGGCCGATCCTACAATGAGCAGTTCTTC. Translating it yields CSARHRQGRSYNEQFF.

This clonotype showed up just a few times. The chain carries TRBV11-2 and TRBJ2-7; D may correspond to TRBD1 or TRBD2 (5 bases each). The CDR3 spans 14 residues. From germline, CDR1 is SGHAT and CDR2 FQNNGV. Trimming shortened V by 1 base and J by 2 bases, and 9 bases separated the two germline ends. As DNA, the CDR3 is TGTGCCAGCAGCTTAGGGGACGGACCCTACGAGCAGTACTTC. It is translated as CASSLGDGPYEQYF.

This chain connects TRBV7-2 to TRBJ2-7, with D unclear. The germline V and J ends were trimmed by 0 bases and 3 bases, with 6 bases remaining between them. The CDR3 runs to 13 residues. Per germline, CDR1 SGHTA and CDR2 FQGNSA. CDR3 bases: TGTGCCAGCAGCTTAGCCCAGAGCTACGAGCAGTACTTC. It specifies CASSLAQSYEQYF.

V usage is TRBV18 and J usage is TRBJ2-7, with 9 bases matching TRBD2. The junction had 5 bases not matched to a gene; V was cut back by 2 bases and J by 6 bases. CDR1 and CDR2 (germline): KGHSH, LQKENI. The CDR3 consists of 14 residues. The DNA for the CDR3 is TGTGCCAGCTCACCAGGTAGCGGGAGTAGCGAGCAGTACTTC. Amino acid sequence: CASSPGSGSSEQYF.